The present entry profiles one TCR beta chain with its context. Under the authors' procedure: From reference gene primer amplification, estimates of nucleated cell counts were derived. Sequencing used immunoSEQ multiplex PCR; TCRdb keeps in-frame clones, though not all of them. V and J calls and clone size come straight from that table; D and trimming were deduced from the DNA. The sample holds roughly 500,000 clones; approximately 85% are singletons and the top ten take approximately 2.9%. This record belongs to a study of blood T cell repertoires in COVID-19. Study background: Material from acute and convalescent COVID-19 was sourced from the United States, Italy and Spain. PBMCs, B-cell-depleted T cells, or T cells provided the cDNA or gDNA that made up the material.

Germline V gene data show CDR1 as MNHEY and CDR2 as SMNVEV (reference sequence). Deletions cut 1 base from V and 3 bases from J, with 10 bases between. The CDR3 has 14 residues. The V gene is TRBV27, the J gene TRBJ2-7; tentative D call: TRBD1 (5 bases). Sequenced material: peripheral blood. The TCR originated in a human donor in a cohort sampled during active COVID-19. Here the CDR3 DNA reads TGTGCCAGCAGTTTATGGGGCAGAAACTACGAGCAGTACTTC. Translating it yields CASSLWGRNYEQYF.